This T cell receptor (beta chain) was recovered during a study of identical twins. Looked up from germline, CDR1 is MNHEY and CDR2 is SMNVEV (reference sequence). The CDR3 extends over 13 amino acids. V was trimmed by 5 bases and J by 5 bases, leaving 12 bases between them. TCRdb itself ran the 5' RACE reads through MiXCR, one entry per CDR3 protein. The sample holds a few hundred thousand distinct CDR3 sequences; about an eighth are singletons and the top ten take 4%. The same sample was also studied in work on yellow fever vaccine responses in identical twins. As reported in that work: In identical twins, vaccine T cell responses appeared partly shared and partly individual.

Sequencing was carried out using memory (CD45RO+) T cells sorted from blood. This receptor was taken from a woman younger than 30 in good health. V gene TRBV27 combines with J gene TRBJ2-5; D gene uncertain. The CDR3 loop is CASSVETGETQYF. CDR3 nucleotides: TGTGCCAGCAGTGTAGAAACCGGGGAGACCCAGTACTTC.